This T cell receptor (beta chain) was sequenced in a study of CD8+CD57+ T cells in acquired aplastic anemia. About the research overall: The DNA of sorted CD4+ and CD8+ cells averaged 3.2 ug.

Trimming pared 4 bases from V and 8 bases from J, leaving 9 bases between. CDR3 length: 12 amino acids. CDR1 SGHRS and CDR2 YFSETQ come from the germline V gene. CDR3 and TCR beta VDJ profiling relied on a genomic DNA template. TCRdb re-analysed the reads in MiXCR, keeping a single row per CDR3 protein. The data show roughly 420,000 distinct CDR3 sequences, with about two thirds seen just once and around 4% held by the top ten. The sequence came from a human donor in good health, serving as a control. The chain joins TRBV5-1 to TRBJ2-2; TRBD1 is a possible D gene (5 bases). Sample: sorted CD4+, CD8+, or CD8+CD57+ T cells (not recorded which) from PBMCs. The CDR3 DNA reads TGCGCCAGCAGCCCTCGGACAGGGGAGCTGTTTTTT. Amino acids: CASSPRTGELFF.